This is a list of T cell receptor beta chains from one sample in a study of shared clonotypes between healthy human individuals. Method: immunoSEQ multiplex PCR; TCRdb's copy keeps in-frame clones and lacks some. Seen here are roughly 1,600,000 clones, around 98.5% observed once, and the top ten hold under 0.45%. The sample taken for sequencing was naive CD4+ T cells sorted from blood. The receptors were sampled from a man aged 25 to 45 in good health. CDR3s include the opening cysteine and the closing phenylalanine or tryptophan. D genes are given only for firm matches. The listing skips clone size in some rows; elsewhere it reads once, few, many or a size class.

clone_size,cdr3_length,j_call,v_call,d_call,cdr3_aa,cdr3_nt
NA,14,TRBJ1-1,TRBV5-6,NA,CASSLAPGSGEAFF,TGTGCCAGCAGCTTGGCCCCGGGTTCAGGTGAAGCTTTCTTT
NA,12,TRBJ2-2,TRBV6-5,TRBD2,CAGGRADGELFF,TGTGCCGGGGGGAGGGCCGACGGGGAGCTGTTTTTT
NA,15,TRBJ2-3,TRBV5-1,TRBD1,CASSLVGQGADTQYF,TGCGCCAGCAGCTTGGTGGGACAGGGGGCAGATACGCAGTATTTT
NA,17,TRBJ2-6,TRBV7-8,NA,CASSIRASPPRANVLTF,TGTGCCAGCAGCATCCGGGCTTCCCCCCCAAGGGCCAACGTCCTGACTTTC
NA,16,TRBJ1-3,TRBV7-9,NA,CASSRGHSTSGNTIYF,TGTGCCAGCAGCCGAGGCCACAGCACCTCTGGAAACACCATATATTTT
NA,12,TRBJ2-5,TRBV28,TRBD1,CASGQGLETQYF,TGTGCCAGCGGACAGGGGTTAGAGACCCAGTACTTC
NA,12,TRBJ2-5,TRBV29-1,NA,CSVVGGPETQYF,TGCAGCGTTGTCGGGGGGCCGGAGACCCAGTACTTC
once,14,TRBJ1-1,TRBV18,NA,CASSPPGRVTEAFF,TGTGCCAGCTCACCACCTGGCAGGGTAACTGAAGCTTTCTTT
NA,13,TRBJ2-2,TRBV11-3,NA,CASSVTGTGELFF,TGTGCCAGCAGCGTGACTGGAACCGGGGAGCTGTTTTTT
NA,14,TRBJ2-7,TRBV7-6,NA,CASTPRVSNYEQYF,TGTGCCAGCACCCCCCGGGTATCAAACTACGAGCAGTACTTC
NA,17,TRBJ2-2,TRBV19,NA,CASSIDMGSTNTGELFF,TGTGCCAGTAGTATTGATATGGGGTCCACGAACACCGGGGAGCTGTTTTTT
NA,15,TRBJ2-7,TRBV6-6,TRBD2,CASSYPSGESYEQYF,TGTGCCAGCAGTTATCCTAGCGGGGAATCCTACGAGCAGTACTTC
NA,13,TRBJ2-1,TRBV5-1,TRBD2,CASSGLEGNEQFF,TGCGCCAGCAGTGGACTAGAAGGCAATGAGCAGTTCTTC
NA,14,TRBJ1-1,TRBV13,NA,CASSFSSGGVNAFF,TGTGCCAGCAGTTTTTCCTCGGGCGGCGTGAATGCTTTCTTT
NA,12,TRBJ1-1,TRBV5-1,NA,CASSEMNTEAFF,TGCGCCAGCAGCGAAATGAACACTGAAGCTTTCTTT
NA,15,TRBJ2-3,TRBV7-2,NA,CASSFLPLATDTQYF,TGTGCCAGCAGCTTCTTACCGTTGGCTACAGATACGCAGTATTTT
NA,15,TRBJ2-7,TRBV27,TRBD2,CASTPSGSVSYEQYF,TGTGCCAGCACCCCTAGCGGGAGTGTATCCTACGAGCAGTACTTC
NA,9,TRBJ1-2,TRBV19,NA,CASGTGYTF,TGTGCCAGTGGGACAGGCTACACCTTC
NA,16,TRBJ1-2,TRBV5-6,NA,CASSPGGTPEIYGYTF,TGTGCCAGCAGCCCCGGTGGGACACCTGAAATCTATGGCTACACCTTC
NA,16,TRBJ1-4,TRBV27,TRBD1,CASIPTDRGPNEKLFF,TGTGCCAGCATACCCACGGACAGGGGCCCCAATGAAAAACTGTTTTTT
NA,14,TRBJ2-5,TRBV7-6,TRBD2,CASSLGGRSETQYF,TGTGCCAGCAGCTTAGGCGGGAGGTCAGAGACCCAGTACTTC
NA,13,TRBJ2-2,TRBV25-1,NA,CASSVLGNGELFF,TGTGCCAGCAGTGTTCTGGGAAACGGGGAGCTGTTTTTT
NA,16,TRBJ2-7,TRBV13,NA,CASSFDGRGLNYEQYF,TGTGCCAGCAGCTTCGACGGGAGGGGGCTAAACTACGAGCAGTACTTC
once,12,TRBJ2-7,TRBV29-1,TRBD1,CSVVQGVGEQYF,TGCAGCGTTGTACAGGGGGTAGGCGAGCAGTACTTC
NA,18,TRBJ2-1,TRBV7-9,NA,CASSLGSGAGWKRNEQFF,TGTGCCAGCAGCTTGGGTAGTGGTGCGGGATGGAAGAGGAATGAGCAGTTCTTC
NA,20,TRBJ2-1,TRBV18,TRBD2,CASSPPGLGWTSGRNNEQFF,TGTGCCAGCTCACCACCCGGTTTAGGATGGACTAGCGGGCGCAACAATGAGCAGTTCTTC
NA,11,TRBJ2-7,TRBV2,NA,CASSAPLEQYF,TGTGCCAGCAGTGCCCCCCTCGAGCAGTACTTC
NA,12,TRBJ1-2,TRBV29-1,NA,CSVEGLNYGYTF,TGCAGCGTTGAAGGACTTAACTATGGCTACACCTTC
NA,15,TRBJ1-3,TRBV5-5,NA,CASSGQGISGNTIYF,TGTGCCAGCAGCGGCCAGGGGATCTCTGGAAACACCATATATTTT
NA,15,TRBJ2-1,TRBV7-2,NA,CASSQRIGVNNEQFF,TGTGCCAGCAGCCAGCGGATCGGGGTCAACAATGAGCAGTTCTTC
NA,12,TRBJ1-5,TRBV28,NA,CASSSPSKPQHF,TGTGCCAGCAGTTCGCCGTCGAAGCCCCAGCATTTT
NA,13,TRBJ2-2,TRBV7-9,NA,CASSSDWTGELFF,TGTGCCAGCAGCTCGGACTGGACCGGGGAGCTGTTTTTT
NA,13,TRBJ2-7,TRBV28,NA,CASSLQAVREQYF,TGTGCCAGCAGTTTACAAGCGGTGCGGGAGCAGTACTTC
NA,15,TRBJ2-4,TRBV5-1,TRBD1,CASSLGRTGKGIQYF,TGCGCCAGCAGCTTGGGCCGGACAGGCAAAGGCATTCAGTACTTC
NA,15,TRBJ2-3,TRBV7-8,NA,CASSLVGRVTDTQYF,TGTGCCAGCAGCTTAGTTGGCAGGGTGACGGATACGCAGTATTTT
NA,15,TRBJ2-1,TRBV7-3,TRBD2,CASSLNLAGYNEQFF,TGTGCCAGCAGCTTAAATCTAGCGGGGTATAATGAGCAGTTCTTC
NA,15,TRBJ1-1,TRBV18,TRBD1,CASSPRGQSNTEAFF,TGTGCCAGCTCCCCCCGGGGACAGTCTAACACTGAAGCTTTCTTT
NA,14,TRBJ1-2,TRBV5-1,NA,CASSPQTGNYGYTF,TGCGCCAGCAGCCCACAAACAGGGAACTATGGCTACACCTTC
NA,14,TRBJ2-7,TRBV6-1,NA,CASTISVPIYEQYF,TGTGCCAGCACCATAAGTGTCCCAATCTACGAGCAGTACTTC
NA,13,TRBJ2-5,TRBV18,NA,CASSGEWEETQYF,TGTGCCAGCTCAGGAGAGTGGGAAGAGACCCAGTACTTC
NA,10,TRBJ2-1,TRBV20-1,NA,CSAKTGGQFF,TGCAGTGCTAAGACAGGTGGGCAGTTCTTC
NA,11,TRBJ2-1,TRBV5-4,NA,CASSYNNEQFF,TGTGCCAGCAGTTACAACAATGAGCAGTTCTTC
NA,14,TRBJ1-2,TRBV4-1,TRBD1,CASSQLQSGTASSF,TGCGCCAGCAGCCAGCTTCAAAGCGGGACAGCCTCAAGCTTC
NA,15,TRBJ2-7,TRBV11-2,TRBD2,CASSFGRASFYEQYF,TGTGCCAGCAGCTTTGGGAGGGCCTCGTTCTACGAGCAGTACTTC
NA,16,TRBJ2-1,TRBV10-3,TRBD2,CAISESGRESVGEQFF,TGTGCCATCAGTGAGTCGGGGCGGGAGTCCGTCGGGGAGCAGTTCTTC
NA,14,TRBJ1-1,TRBV5-4,NA,CASSLAGGNTEAFF,TGTGCCAGCAGCTTGGCCGGGGGGAACACTGAAGCTTTCTTT
NA,15,TRBJ2-1,TRBV28,TRBD2,CASSLGLAGVSREFF,TGTGCCAGCAGTTTGGGACTAGCGGGAGTATCCCGAGAGTTCTTC